This is a list of T cell receptor beta chains from one sample in a study of chemoradiotherapy in HPV16-positive cancers. Sequencing used immunoSEQ multiplex PCR; TCRdb keeps in-frame clones, though not all of them. Here the sample spans 50,000 to 55,000 clones, about 88% being singletons. The source was blood, collected from a patient who underwent chemoradiotherapy. All receptors derive from a human donor with HPV-associated anogenital cancer. The CDR3 runs from the conserved cysteine through the conserved F or W. The D gene is left open where the match is weak. Size is stated for part of the rows, as once, few or many counts, or as a class when the clone is expanded.

clone_size,j_call,cdr3_length,v_call,d_call,cdr3_aa,cdr3_nt
.,TRBJ1-5,15,TRBV10-3,.,CAISEGRNSNQPQHF,TGTGCCATCAGTGAAGGACGGAATAGCAATCAGCCCCAGCATTTT
.,TRBJ1-1,14,TRBV6-6,.,CASSPPGVSTEAFF,TGTGCCAGCAGCCCCCCAGGGGTGAGCACTGAAGCTTTCTTT
.,TRBJ1-2,12,TRBV19,.,CASNEGNYGYTF,TGTGCCAGTAACGAGGGAAACTATGGCTACACCTTC
.,TRBJ1-2,15,TRBV5-4,.,CASSLGRAPLYGYTF,TGTGCCAGCAGCTTGGGAAGGGCTCCACTCTATGGCTACACCTTC
.,TRBJ2-1,12,TRBV6-5,.,CASSRDRLGQFF,TGTGCCAGCAGCCGGGACCGCCTTGGGCAGTTCTTC
once,TRBJ1-2,16,TRBV27,.,CASRATVGSYLYGYTF,TGTGCCAGCAGGGCCACTGTGGGGTCCTACCTCTATGGCTACACCTTC
.,TRBJ2-7,15,TRBV27,TRBD1,CASSSGSTGGYEQYF,TGTGCCAGCAGTTCCGGTTCGACAGGGGGCTACGAGCAGTACTTC
once,TRBJ2-5,13,TRBV7-2,.,CASSLGPRETQYF,TGTGCCAGCAGCTTAGGGCCCAGGGAGACCCAGTACTTC
.,TRBJ2-5,14,TRBV12-1,.,CASSAGLAGETQYF,TGTGCCAGCAGCGCGGGACTAGCGGGGGAGACCCAGTACTTC
.,TRBJ2-2,15,TRBV4-3,.,CASSRGGIVTGELFF,TGCGCCAGCAGCCGAGGAGGGATTGTGACCGGGGAGCTGTTTTTT
few,TRBJ2-1,16,TRBV25-1,.,CASSGGMGVLYNEQFF,TGTGCCAGCAGTGGGGGTATGGGGGTCCTGTACAATGAGCAGTTCTTC
.,TRBJ2-3,17,TRBV19,TRBD2,CASSTAVTSGRADTQYF,TGTGCCAGTAGTACGGCTGTGACTAGCGGGAGGGCAGATACGCAGTATTTT
.,TRBJ1-6,15,TRBV6-1,.,CASRKLGGDNSPLHF,TGTGCCAGCAGGAAACTGGGGGGAGATAATTCACCCCTCCACTTT
once,TRBJ2-1,15,TRBV11-3,.,CASSLGQGSYNEQFF,TGTGCCAGCAGCTTAGGGCAGGGCTCCTACAATGAGCAGTTCTTC
.,TRBJ1-2,15,TRBV29-1,TRBD1,CSVEYGTGEVDGYTF,TGCAGCGTTGAGTATGGGACAGGGGAAGTAGATGGCTACACCTTC
.,TRBJ2-1,15,TRBV7-2,.,CASSPEAGAYNEQFF,TGTGCCAGCAGCCCCGAGGCAGGGGCCTACAATGAGCAGTTCTTC
.,TRBJ2-7,13,TRBV5-6,.,CASSLVGNHEQYF,TGTGCCAGCAGCTTGGTGGGGAACCACGAGCAGTACTTC
.,TRBJ2-7,15,TRBV7-2,.,CASSLSEAVSYEQYF,TGTGCCAGCAGCTTAAGTGAGGCGGTGTCCTACGAGCAGTACTTC
.,TRBJ2-7,14,TRBV5-1,.,CASSLAQGGNEQYF,TGCGCCAGCAGCTTGGCTCAGGGAGGCAACGAGCAGTACTTC
once,TRBJ2-5,15,TRBV12-5,.,CASGLGRQYQETQYF,TGTGCTAGTGGTTTGGGACGGCAGTACCAAGAGACCCAGTACTTC
.,TRBJ1-6,14,TRBV6-5,TRBD1,CASSRGQGDSPLHF,TGTGCCAGCAGCCGTGGACAGGGGGATTCACCCCTCCACTTT
.,TRBJ2-7,17,TRBV5-4,TRBD2,CASSGPLGREASYEQYF,TGTGCCAGCAGCGGCCCCCTGGGGCGGGAGGCCTCTTACGAGCAGTACTTC
.,TRBJ1-2,13,TRBV11-3,.,CASSLEVGYGYTF,TGTGCCAGCAGCTTAGAGGTGGGCTATGGCTACACCTTC
.,TRBJ1-1,12,TRBV9,.,CASSLPGIEAFF,TGTGCCAGCAGCTTACCCGGGATTGAAGCTTTCTTT
.,TRBJ2-7,14,TRBV11-3,TRBD1,CASSATTGWGEQYF,TGTGCCAGCAGCGCAACGACAGGGTGGGGCGAGCAGTACTTC
.,TRBJ1-2,13,TRBV18,.,CASSPGQNYGYTF,TGTGCCAGCTCACCTGGACAGAACTATGGCTACACCTTC
.,TRBJ2-5,14,TRBV2,.,CASNARGAGETQYF,TGTGCCAGCAACGCCCGGGGGGCTGGAGAGACCCAGTACTTC
few,TRBJ1-1,15,TRBV2,TRBD1,CASSGGTGGYAEAFF,TGTGCCAGCAGCGGAGGGACAGGGGGTTACGCTGAAGCTTTCTTT
.,TRBJ1-1,15,TRBV5-1,.,CASSPGGKLNTEAFF,TGCGCCAGCAGCCCAGGAGGGAAACTGAACACTGAAGCTTTCTTT
.,TRBJ1-2,15,TRBV2,TRBD1,CASSVDVAGGFGYTF,TGTGCCAGCAGTGTAGATGTGGCAGGGGGCTTCGGCTACACCTTC
.,TRBJ1-4,15,TRBV5-4,.,CASSLGGGPNEKLFF,TGTGCCAGCAGCCTAGGAGGGGGGCCTAATGAAAAACTGTTTTTT
few,TRBJ2-7,14,TRBV25-1,.,CASSEGTGSYEQYF,TGTGCCAGCAGTGAAGGAACAGGAAGCTACGAGCAGTACTTC
.,TRBJ2-3,13,TRBV5-6,.,CASSLRGPDTQYF,TGTGCCAGCAGCTTGCGGGGACCGGATACGCAGTATTTT
.,TRBJ2-1,16,TRBV7-9,TRBD1,CASSLARGLVYNEQFF,TGTGCCAGCAGCTTAGCCAGGGGGCTGGTCTACAATGAGCAGTTCTTC
.,TRBJ2-6,16,TRBV11-2,.,CASSLGGISGANVLTF,TGTGCCAGCAGCTTAGGGGGCATCTCTGGGGCCAACGTCCTGACTTTC
.,TRBJ1-4,15,TRBV7-9,TRBD1,CASSPRTGTNEKLFF,TGTGCCAGCAGCCCCCGGACAGGGACTAATGAAAAACTGTTTTTT
.,TRBJ2-3,19,TRBV5-4,TRBD1,CASSSRVLKRGLGADTQYF,TGTGCCAGCAGCTCGAGGGTTTTGAAAAGGGGGCTTGGCGCAGATACGCAGTATTTT
.,TRBJ2-7,18,TRBV7-6,TRBD1,CASSLEGQGLSGFYEQYF,TGTGCCAGCAGCTTAGAGGGACAGGGCTTGTCTGGATTCTACGAGCAGTACTTC
.,TRBJ2-3,19,TRBV2,TRBD2,CASSEGPRGERGGTDTQYF,TGTGCCAGCAGTGAAGGTCCCCGGGGGGAGCGGGGGGGCACAGATACGCAGTATTTT
once,TRBJ2-2,12,TRBV30,.,CAWTPGTGELFF,TGTGCCTGGACCCCAGGCACCGGGGAGCTGTTTTTT
.,TRBJ2-3,17,TRBV19,.,CASSLLGQGKITDTQYF,TGTGCCAGTAGTCTCCTGGGCCAGGGGAAGATCACAGATACGCAGTATTTT
.,TRBJ1-2,14,TRBV5-8,TRBD1,CASSFDRGVEGYTF,TGTGCCAGCAGCTTTGACAGGGGGGTCGAAGGCTACACCTTC
.,TRBJ2-3,13,TRBV5-4,.,CASSPVTADTQYF,TGTGCCAGCAGCCCAGTTACGGCAGATACGCAGTATTTT
.,TRBJ2-1,13,TRBV11-2,.,CASSLRRAREQFF,TGTGCCAGCAGCTTAAGGAGGGCGCGTGAGCAGTTCTTC
.,TRBJ2-7,14,TRBV15,.,CATSREGEAYEQYF,TGTGCCACCAGCAGAGAAGGGGAGGCGTACGAGCAGTACTTC
.,TRBJ2-1,15,TRBV27,.,CASSLSIESHNEQFF,TGTGCCAGCAGTTTATCGATAGAATCCCACAATGAGCAGTTCTTC
.,TRBJ2-1,16,TRBV7-8,TRBD2,CASSSQQREGRYEQFF,TGTGCCAGCAGCTCACAACAGCGGGAGGGCCGGTATGAGCAGTTCTTC
.,TRBJ1-2,14,TRBV7-9,TRBD1,CASSTDTGGIGYTF,TGTGCCAGCAGCACCGACACAGGGGGGATTGGCTACACCTTC
.,TRBJ2-3,17,TRBV4-2,.,CASSQDSFGQSTDTQYF,TGTGCCAGCAGCCAAGACTCGTTTGGACAGAGCACAGATACGCAGTATTTT
.,TRBJ1-1,13,TRBV30,TRBD1,CAWRAGGGTEAFF,TGTGCCTGGAGGGCAGGGGGCGGCACTGAAGCTTTCTTT
.,TRBJ1-5,15,TRBV27,.,CASSFGLGSNQPQHF,TGTGCCAGCAGTTTTGGCCTGGGGAGCAATCAGCCCCAGCATTTT
.,TRBJ1-2,14,TRBV6-6,TRBD1,CASRKTGTNYGYTF,TGTGCCAGCAGAAAGACAGGGACTAACTATGGCTACACCTTC